This passage covers 2 T cell receptor beta chains from one sample sequenced in a study of T cell responses to AZD1222 COVID-19 vaccine. Method: immunoSEQ multiplex PCR; TCRdb's copy keeps in-frame clones and lacks some. The data hold roughly 140,000 clones, with about 88% observed a single time. The sequencing here drew on peripheral blood, taken 28 days after the second AZD1222 dose. All receptors derive from an adult who received the AZD1222 COVID-19 vaccine.

This rearrangement joins TRBV4-3 to TRBJ1-1; a weak D match, TRBD1 (5 bases). The V end was cut by 0 bases, the J end by 4 bases, with 12 bases between. The germline V gene has CDR1 LGHNA and CDR2 YSLEER. The CDR3 sequence is 15 residues long. CDR3 DNA: TGCGCCAGCAGCCAAGATCAACAAAGGGGCACTGAAGCTTTCTTT. Its protein product is CASSQDQQRGTEAFF.

The J gene is TRBJ2-7, the V gene TRBV21-1; the table's D call of TRBD1 was not tested on the DNA. TRBV21-1 is flagged as a pseudogene. The CDR3 contains 17 residues. The CDR3 sequence: CASSKVPGQGLTYEQYF. The CDR3 DNA follows: TGTGCCAGCAGCAAGGTCCCGGGACAGGGGTTAACCTACGAGCAGTACTTC.